This T cell receptor beta chain is drawn from a study of blood T cells in healthy people across ages. Across the whole study: With template switching, about one barcoded beta molecule was captured per two T cells.

A second about 6 to 12 cycle PCR used barcoded and J-beta primers. Every cDNA was tagged by a template-switch adaptor with 12 random nucleotides. Each CDR3 protein is one row after TCRdb ran MiXCR on the 5' RACE reads. The sample records 1.5 million to 2 million distinct CDR3 sequences, approximately 40% being singletons. This clonotype was seen ten or more times. Its specificity is not known. Study-wide points: The authors considered diversity estimates from one million T cells to be underestimates.

This CDR3 region has 14 residues. Trimming shortened V by 0 bases and J by 7 bases, and 10 bases separated the two germline ends. Germline CDR1 is SGHTA and CDR2 is FQGNSA. The sequenced sample was blood. This chain joins TRBV7-2 and TRBJ2-1, with D maybe TRBD2 (6 bases). The TCR sequence derives from a human donor in good health. CDR3 nucleotides: TGTGCCAGCAGCTTAGCTCTGGGGAGGAATGAGCAGTTCTTC. It specifies CASSLALGRNEQFF. Based on the CDR3 plus reference TRBV7-2 and TRBJ2-1, the full variable domain is GAGVSQSPSNKVTEKGKDVELRCDPISGHTALYWYRQSLGQGLEFLIYFQGNSAPDKSGLPSDRFSAERTGGSVSTLTIQRTQQEDSAVYLCASSLALGRNEQFFGPGTRLTVL.